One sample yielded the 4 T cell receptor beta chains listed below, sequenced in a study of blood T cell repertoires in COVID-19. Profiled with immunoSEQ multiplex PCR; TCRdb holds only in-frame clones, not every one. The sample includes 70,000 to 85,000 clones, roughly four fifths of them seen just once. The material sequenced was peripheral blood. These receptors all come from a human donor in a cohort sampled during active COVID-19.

The CDR3 bases are TGTGCCAGTAGTATGGGACAGGGTTGGGAGACCCAGTACTTC. It is translated as CASSMGQGWETQYF. The chain combines TRBV19 with TRBJ2-5, with 9 bases identical to TRBD1. The CDR3 spans 14 residues. Germline loops: CDR1 LNHDA, CDR2 SQIVND (reference sequence). V dropped 3 bases and J dropped 5; count of bases not matched to a gene: 4.

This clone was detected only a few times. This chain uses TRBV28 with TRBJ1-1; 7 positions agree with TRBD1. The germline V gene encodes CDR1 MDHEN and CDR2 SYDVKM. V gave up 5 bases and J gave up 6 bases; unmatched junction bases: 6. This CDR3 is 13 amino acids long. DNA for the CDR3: TGTGCCAGCAGTCCACTGACAGGGTCTGAAGCTTTCTTT. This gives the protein CASSPLTGSEAFF.

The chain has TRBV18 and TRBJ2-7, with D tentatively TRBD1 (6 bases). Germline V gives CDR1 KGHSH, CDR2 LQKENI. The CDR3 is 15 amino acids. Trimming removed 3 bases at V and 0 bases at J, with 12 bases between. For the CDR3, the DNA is TGTGCCAGCTCACCGAGGCAGGGGAGCTCCTACGAGCAGTACTTC. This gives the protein CASSPRQGSSYEQYF.

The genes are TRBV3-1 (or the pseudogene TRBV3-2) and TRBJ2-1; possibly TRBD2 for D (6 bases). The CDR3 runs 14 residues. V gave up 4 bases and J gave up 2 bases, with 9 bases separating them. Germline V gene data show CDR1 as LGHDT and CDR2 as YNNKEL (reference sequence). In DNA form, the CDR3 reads TGTGCCAGCAGCCCGGGACTCACCTACAATGAGCAGTTCTTC. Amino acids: CASSPGLTYNEQFF.